A selection of T cell receptor beta chains follows, all from one sample in a study of blood T cell repertoires in COVID-19. Assay: immunoSEQ multiplex PCR; the TCRdb copy retains only in-frame clones and omits some. The data contain around 200,000 clones, 65% to 80% of them seen just once; the ten biggest clones take up approximately 13%. The sequenced sample was peripheral blood. Every receptor here comes from a man between 50 and 59 years old who had recovered from COVID-19. Each CDR3 is given without its conserved first and last residue. The order of the fields is CDR3 protein, V gene, J gene.

CDR3: SVGGYEQY
V: TRBV29-1
J: TRBJ2-7

CDR3: ASSFGHMNTEAF
V: TRBV11-1
J: TRBJ1-1

CDR3: ASGPLLAGGPGNTGELF
V: TRBV27
J: TRBJ2-2

CDR3: ASSLGGSYDEQF
V: TRBV5-4
J: TRBJ2-1

CDR3: ASSLVVTGKDEQY
V: TRBV7-9
J: TRBJ2-7

CDR3: ASRGAGGEQY
V: TRBV6-5
J: TRBJ2-7

CDR3: ASSQTGSSTNEKLF
V: TRBV18
J: TRBJ1-4

CDR3: ACSDRGSGNTIY
V: TRBV30
J: TRBJ1-3

CDR3: ASIPGGGTYNEQF
V: TRBV11-2
J: TRBJ2-1

CDR3: ASGDRVSTEAF
V: TRBV7-2
J: TRBJ1-1

CDR3: ASSFGTGVQGADTQY
V: TRBV11-3
J: TRBJ2-3

CDR3: ASSRMGLAGYNEQF
V: TRBV7-2
J: TRBJ2-1

CDR3: ASSYPQAANSPLH
V: TRBV6-2/TRBV6-3
J: TRBJ1-6

CDR3: ASSLLTDQETQY
V: TRBV5-1
J: TRBJ2-5

CDR3: ASTGENSGRAGSDNEQF
V: TRBV5-1
J: TRBJ2-1

CDR3: ASSWDRPASGANVLT
V: TRBV7-9
J: TRBJ2-6

CDR3: ASIASLRTDTQY
V: TRBV2
J: TRBJ2-3

CDR3: ASSIDRVTDEQY
V: TRBV6-2/TRBV6-3
J: TRBJ2-7

CDR3: ASSPGQGVATIY
V: TRBV13
J: TRBJ1-3

CDR3: ATGDRSFYGYT
V: TRBV28
J: TRBJ1-2

CDR3: ASSSGSSYEQY
V: TRBV10-2
J: TRBJ2-7

CDR3: ASSPGLAYQETQY
V: TRBV19
J: TRBJ2-5

CDR3: ASSPGLAGVTSTGELF
V: TRBV18
J: TRBJ2-2

CDR3: AIGGRYGEQF
V: TRBV19
J: TRBJ2-1

CDR3: ASSLTGNTEAF
V: TRBV6-2/TRBV6-3
J: TRBJ1-1

CDR3: ASSVSGGRAADTQY
V: TRBV9
J: TRBJ2-3

CDR3: ASSLDRGRDEQY
V: TRBV7-2
J: TRBJ2-7

CDR3: ASSEIRGNCSTDTQY
V: TRBV21-1
J: TRBJ2-3

CDR3: ASSLRLYPGIQY
V: TRBV28
J: TRBJ2-4

CDR3: ASSLFASSYEQY
V: TRBV27
J: TRBJ2-7

CDR3: ASSFGRGGISYEQY
V: TRBV11-2
J: TRBJ2-7

CDR3: ASSADRGPLLSGYT
V: TRBV19
J: TRBJ1-2

CDR3: ASSVDRGANTEAF
V: TRBV19
J: TRBJ1-1

CDR3: ASSEGLNFDEQF
V: TRBV18
J: TRBJ2-1

CDR3: ASGTGEKETQY
V: TRBV12-3/TRBV12-4
J: TRBJ2-5

CDR3: ASSQQQGFSNQPQH
V: TRBV18
J: TRBJ1-5

CDR3: ASSPTSGSFGGKNIQY
V: TRBV3-1/TRBV3-2
J: TRBJ2-4

CDR3: AISERTFKGSPEDYGYT
V: TRBV10-3
J: TRBJ1-2

CDR3: ASSRLGLTSGRDTGELF
V: TRBV4-3
J: TRBJ2-2

CDR3: ASSQNRDNEQF
V: TRBV3-1/TRBV3-2
J: TRBJ2-1

CDR3: ASSSGGDTQY
V: TRBV5-1
J: TRBJ2-3

CDR3: ASSQEIGDRGHGYT
V: TRBV4-3
J: TRBJ1-2

CDR3: ASSLGGLAGQETQY
V: TRBV5-1
J: TRBJ2-5

CDR3: ASGISGNTIY
V: TRBV2
J: TRBJ1-3

CDR3: ASSLGQGISNQPQH
V: TRBV7-8
J: TRBJ1-5

CDR3: ASSRDSSYEQY
V: TRBV18
J: TRBJ2-7

CDR3: ATSEFRAAGTGGITGELF
V: TRBV24-1
J: TRBJ2-2

CDR3: ATREGGGTDTQY
V: TRBV27
J: TRBJ2-3

CDR3: ASSANRGQETQY
V: TRBV18
J: TRBJ2-5

CDR3: ASSPGLAGGYNEQF
V: TRBV3-1/TRBV3-2
J: TRBJ2-1

CDR3: ASSGTWGVGNQPQH
V: TRBV28
J: TRBJ1-5

CDR3: ASSFLDGGWGQDGYT
V: TRBV28
J: TRBJ1-2

CDR3: ASSRRLAGIEQF
V: TRBV6-5
J: TRBJ2-1

CDR3: AWSSSDTQY
V: TRBV30
J: TRBJ2-3

CDR3: ATLSTSLAGRSTDTQY
V: TRBV19
J: TRBJ2-3